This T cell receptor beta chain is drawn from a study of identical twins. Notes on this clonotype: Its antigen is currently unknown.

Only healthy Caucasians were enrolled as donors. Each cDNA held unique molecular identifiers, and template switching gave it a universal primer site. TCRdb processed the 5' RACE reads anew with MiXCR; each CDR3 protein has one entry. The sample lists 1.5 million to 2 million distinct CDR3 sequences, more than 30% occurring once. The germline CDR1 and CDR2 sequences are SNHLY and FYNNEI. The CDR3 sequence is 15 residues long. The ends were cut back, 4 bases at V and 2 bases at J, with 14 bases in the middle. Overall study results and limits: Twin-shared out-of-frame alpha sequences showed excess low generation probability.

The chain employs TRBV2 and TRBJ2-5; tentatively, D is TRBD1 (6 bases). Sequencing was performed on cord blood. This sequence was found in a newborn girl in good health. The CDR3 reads CASSAPGVVQETQYF. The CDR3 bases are TGTGCCAGCAGTGCCCCAGGGGTGGTTCAAGAGACCCAGTACTTC. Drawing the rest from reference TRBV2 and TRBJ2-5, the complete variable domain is EPEVTQTPSHQVTQMGQEVILRCVPISNHLYFYWYRQILGQKVEFLVSFYNNEISEKSEIFDDQFSVERPDGSNFTLKIRSTKLEDSAMYFCASSAPGVVQETQYFGPGTRLLVL.